The 20 T cell receptor beta chains below were found in one sample sequenced in a study of cytomegalovirus exposure and HLA in healthy donors. The primer mix had 60 Vbeta and 13 Jbeta primers. Here immunoSEQ multiplex PCR was the method, and the copy in TCRdb shows in-frame clones only, minus some. The sample records 100,000 to 150,000 clones, approximately 68% being singletons. The sequenced sample was PBMCs. The receptors were gathered from a man aged 25-45 years in good health and CMV-seropositive.

Points on this clone: The sample has other DNA sequences that encode this CDR3 too. This chain connects TRBV5-1 to TRBJ2-1; 8 bases line up with TRBD2. CDR1 and CDR2 (germline): SGHRS, YFSETQ. V lost 0 bases and J lost 2; bases outside the gene matches: 1. This CDR3 is 15 amino acids long. In DNA form, the CDR3 reads TGCGCCAGCAGCTTGGGCGGGAGGACCTACAATGAGCAGTTCTTC. Its translation: CASSLGGRTYNEQFF. The full variable domain, rest sourced from reference TRBV5-1 and TRBJ2-1, is KAGVTQTPRYLIKTRGQQVTLSCSPISGHRSVSWYQQTPGQGLQFLFEYFSETQRNKGNFPGRFSGRQFSNSRSEMNVSTLELGDSALYLCASSLGGRTYNEQFFGPGTRLTVL.

This chain connects TRBV30 to TRBJ1-5, with TRBD1 as a possible D gene (6 bases). With 4 bases removed from V and 4 bases from J, the gap between germline ends came to 11 bases. CDR3 length: 13 residues. CDR1 is GTSNPN, CDR2 SVGIG, per germline (reference sequence). The CDR3 DNA follows: TGTGCCTGGACCGGGACACCTAATCAGCCCCAGCATTTT. It translates to CAWTGTPNQPQHF.

This clone was seen more than once but under ten times. V usage is TRBV2 and J usage is TRBJ1-3; tentative D call: TRBD1 (5 bases). The CDR3 sequence is 15 residues long. The V gene's germline CDR1 is SNHLY and CDR2 FYNNEI. V was cut by 7 bases and J by 1 base, with 14 bases left in between. The CDR3 reads CASIPSGSSGNTIYF. CDR3 DNA sequence: TGTGCCAGCATCCCCTCAGGGTCTTCTGGAAACACCATATATTTT.

The CDR3 sequence: CASSFRVRAGVKTDTQYF. The CDR3 DNA sequence: TGTGCCAGCAGCTTTCGGGTTAGAGCGGGAGTGAAGACAGATACGCAGTATTTT. The rearrangement joins TRBV11-2 to TRBJ2-3; TRBD2 matches at 8 bases. From germline, CDR1 is SGHAT and CDR2 FQNNGV. CDR3 length: 18 residues. V was clipped by 3 bases and J by 3 bases; unmatched bases: 14. Full variable domain (rest looked up from reference TRBV11-2 and TRBJ2-3): EAGVAQSPRYKIIEKRQSVAFWCNPISGHATLYWYQQILGQGPKLLIQFQNNGVVDDSQLPKDRFSAERLKGVDSTLKIQPAKLEDSAVYLCASSFRVRAGVKTDTQYFGPGTRLTVL.

This chain joins TRBV2 and TRBJ2-1; TRBD2 matches at 11 bases. V dropped 2 bases and J dropped 0; count of bases not matched to a gene: 0. CDR1 is SNHLY, CDR2 FYNNEI, per germline. The CDR3 has 16 amino acids. CDR3 in DNA: TGTGCCAGCAGTGAAACTAGCGGGAGCTCCTACAATGAGCAGTTCTTC. The encoded protein is CASSETSGSSYNEQFF. Supplemented by reference TRBV2 and TRBJ2-1, the full variable domain reads EPEVTQTPSHQVTQMGQEVILRCVPISNHLYFYWYRQILGQKVEFLVSFYNNEISEKSEIFDDQFSVERPDGSNFTLKIRSTKLEDSAMYFCASSETSGSSYNEQFFGPGTRLTVL.

This chain joins TRBV19 and TRBJ2-3, with TRBD1 identical over 12 bases. The J segment lost 1 base and the V segment lost 4 bases, leaving 12 bases of the junction unmatched. The germline V gene encodes CDR1 LNHDA and CDR2 SQIVND (reference sequence). This CDR3 is 19 amino acids long. The CDR3 is CASSRGDRGRFAGTDTQYF. For the CDR3, the DNA is TGTGCCAGTAGTAGGGGGGACAGGGGGCGCTTCGCCGGCACAGATACGCAGTATTTT.

The V gene is TRBV13, the J gene TRBJ2-7; 10 bases match TRBD2. Germline values: CDR1 PRHDT, CDR2 FYEKMQ (reference sequence). The CDR3 covers 13 residues. The CDR3 reads CRMPGTSANEQYF. CDR3 bases: TGTAGGATGCCCGGGACTAGCGCTAACGAGCAGTACTTC.

This clone was counted a few times. The chain joins TRBV5-1 to TRBJ2-1; 8 nucleotides line up with TRBD2. Germline V gives CDR1 SGHRS, CDR2 YFSETQ. Germline trimming cut 4 bases from V and 9 bases from J; bases unmatched to any gene: 9. CDR3 length equals 14 residues. CDR3 bases: TGCGCCAGCAGCCGGACTAGCCCGGAGGGTGAGCAGTTCTTC. This encodes CASSRTSPEGEQFF.

V is TRBV9 and J is TRBJ1-1, with D possibly matching TRBD1 (5 bases). This CDR3 region has 14 residues. Deletions cut 4 bases from V and 6 bases from J, with 16 bases between. In germline, CDR1 is SGDLS, CDR2 YYNGEE. This CDR3 is CASSLTGAGAEAFF. The CDR3, as DNA: TGTGCCAGCAGCCTGACTGGGGCGGGGGCTGAAGCTTTCTTT.

The chain couples TRBV7-9 to TRBJ1-5; the match to TRBD1 covers 7 bases. Germline V gene data show CDR1 as SEHNR and CDR2 as FQNEAQ (reference sequence). The V and J ends lost 6 bases and 2 bases, in that order; junction bases with no gene match: 7. The CDR3 is made up of 15 amino acids. The CDR3 DNA reads TGTGCCAGCAGTCGGACAGGCCAAGGCAATCAGCCCCAGCATTTT. Protein sequence: CASSRTGQGNQPQHF.

The chain links TRBV6-1 to TRBJ1-1; 7 bases are a match to TRBD1. Germline lookup yields CDR1 MNHNS and CDR2 SASEGT. The CDR3 sequence is 11 residues long. Germline trimming cut 6 bases from V and 11 bases from J; bases unmatched to any gene: 6. The chain's CDR3 is CASRRQGRAFF. Written as DNA, the CDR3 is TGTGCCAGCAGAAGACAGGGTCGGGCTTTCTTT.

The chain combines TRBV11-2 with TRBJ1-1; 8 bases map to TRBD1. The CDR3 totals 15 residues. V was pared by 5 bases and J by 0 bases, with 5 bases of the junction left unmatched. Germline V gene data show CDR1 as SGHAT and CDR2 as FQNNGV. CDR3 loop: CASSVRQGLNTEAFF. For the CDR3, the DNA is TGTGCCAGCAGCGTACGACAGGGGTTGAACACTGAAGCTTTCTTT. Full variable domain (missing parts from reference TRBV11-2 and TRBJ1-1): EAGVAQSPRYKIIEKRQSVAFWCNPISGHATLYWYQQILGQGPKLLIQFQNNGVVDDSQLPKDRFSAERLKGVDSTLKIQPAKLEDSAVYLCASSVRQGLNTEAFFGQGTRLTVV.

CDR3 sequence: CASSDMAQETQYF. The CDR3 nucleotides read TGTGCCAGCAGTGATATGGCCCAGGAGACCCAGTACTTC. V and J are TRBV2 and TRBJ2-5; D is unclear. CDR1 is SNHLY and CDR2 is FYNNEI in the germline V gene. The V end was cut by 3 bases, the J end by 5 bases, with 10 bases between. The CDR3 spans 13 residues.

This clone was observed a handful of times. The chain combines TRBV29-1 with TRBJ2-1, with TRBD1 matching over 7 bases. CDR1 and CDR2 from the germline V gene are SQVTM and ANQGSEA. The CDR3 contains 14 residues. The V and J ends lost 5 bases and 4 bases, in that order; junction bases with no gene match: 8. The CDR3 sequence is CSVYGTDLYNEQFF. For the CDR3, the DNA is TGCAGCGTTTACGGGACAGACCTATACAATGAGCAGTTCTTC.

The V call is TRBV30, the J call TRBJ1-3; TRBD1 might be the D (6 bases). V lost 0 bases to trimming and J lost 0 bases, with 18 bases between them. Germline CDR1 GTSNPN, CDR2 SVGIG (reference sequence). CDR3 length: 18 amino acids. CDR3 DNA: TGTGCCTGGAGTGTAATGGGGGCGAGACCACGCTCTGGAAACACCATATATTTT. Protein product: CAWSVMGARPRSGNTIYF.

V is TRBV5-1 and J is TRBJ2-1, with 15 bases lining up with TRBD2. CDR1 SGHRS and CDR2 YFSETQ come from the germline V gene. The CDR3 extends over 15 amino acids. J gave up 8 bases and V 2 bases, and 2 bases lay outside the gene matches. The CDR3 DNA sequence: TGCGCCAGCAGCTTCGGACTAGCGGGAGGGTATGAGCAGTTCTTC. It translates to CASSFGLAGGYEQFF.

This rearrangement joins TRBV11-1 to TRBJ2-3, with TRBD2 as a possible D gene (5 bases). This CDR3 contains 14 residues. The germline gives CDR1 SGHAT, CDR2 FQDESV (reference sequence). V lost 4 bases to trimming and J lost 2 bases, with 10 bases between them. CDR3 residues: CASSSDYPTDTQYF. In DNA, the CDR3 is TGTGCCAGCAGCTCTGACTATCCCACAGATACGCAGTATTTT.

The rearrangement links TRBV4-1 to TRBJ1-4; D ambiguous. Trimming pared 6 bases from V and 0 bases from J, leaving 17 bases between. Germline CDR1 reads MGHRA; CDR2 reads YSYEKL. The CDR3 runs to 17 residues. CDR3 sequence: CASSPRAILTTNEKLFF. The CDR3 nucleotides are TGCGCCAGCAGTCCCAGAGCAATACTAACAACTAATGAAAAACTGTTTTTT.

The chain couples TRBV6-5 to TRBJ2-1; the D gene is possibly TRBD1 (5 bases). This CDR3 is 16 amino acids long. Germline V gene data show CDR1 as MNHEY and CDR2 as SVGAGI. Trimming left V 1 base short and J 1 base short, with 11 bases between. DNA of the CDR3: TGTGCCAGCAGTTACTTACCAGGGCGTTCCTACAATGAGCAGTTCTTC. Translating gives CASSYLPGRSYNEQFF.

The chain employs TRBV28 and TRBJ2-2; D is undetermined. Germline V gene data show CDR1 as MDHEN and CDR2 as SYDVKM. Trimming stripped 8 bases from V and 5 bases from J, with 18 bases between. This CDR3 is built from 15 residues. The CDR3 here is CASVDYRLSTGELFF. Written as DNA, the CDR3 is TGTGCCAGCGTAGATTACAGATTATCTACCGGGGAGCTGTTTTTT.